Shown below are 21 T cell receptor beta chains from a single sample sequenced in a study of blood T cell repertoires in COVID-19. Clones were sequenced by immunoSEQ multiplex PCR, and TCRdb holds only the in-frame ones, with some missing. The sample has 100,000 to 120,000 clones; 80% to 90% are singletons. Sequenced sample: peripheral blood. Receptors were obtained from a man aged 35 to 55 with acute or convalescent COVID-19.

The V and J genes are TRBV27 and TRBJ1-6; D call uncertain. The CDR3 extends over 13 amino acids. Germline CDR1 reads MNHEY; CDR2 reads SMNVEV (reference sequence). V shed 5 bases and J shed 7 bases, with 9 bases lying between them. The CDR3 nucleotides are TGTGCCAGCAGTCCATCGGGGAATTCACCCCTCCACTTT. This translates into CASSPSGNSPLHF.

The rearrangement links TRBV11-2 to TRBJ2-6; D ambiguous. CDR3 length: 16 amino acids. Deletions cut 4 bases from V and 4 bases from J, with 14 bases between. Germline loops: CDR1 SGHAT, CDR2 FQNNGV. The CDR3 protein is CASSYRVTAGANVLTF. The CDR3 DNA sequence: TGTGCCAGCAGCTATCGGGTTACGGCAGGGGCCAACGTCCTGACTTTC.

The V and J genes are TRBV7-8 and TRBJ2-7; no clear D gene. The V and J ends lost 1 base and 1 base respectively, with 11 bases between them. This CDR3 contains 15 residues. Germline CDR1 is SGHVS and CDR2 is FQNEAQ. CDR3 protein: CASSLGRVTSYEQYF. The CDR3, as DNA: TGTGCCAGCAGCTTAGGCCGGGTCACTTCCTACGAGCAGTACTTC.

The V gene is TRBV7-3, the J gene TRBJ2-2; unclear D gene. Germline loops: CDR1 SGHTA, CDR2 FQGTGA. Trimming pared 5 bases from V and 0 bases from J, leaving 16 bases between. The CDR3 is 17 amino acids. The CDR3 spells CASSAPTPVANTGELFF. The CDR3, as DNA: TGTGCCAGCAGCGCACCCACGCCGGTAGCGAACACCGGGGAGCTGTTTTTT.

V and J are TRBV6-1 and TRBJ1-2, with a tentative D call TRBD1 (5 bases). Germline CDR1 is MNHNS and CDR2 is SASEGT. This CDR3 has 14 amino acids. The germline V and J ends were trimmed by 0 bases and 3 bases, with 8 bases remaining between them. Here the CDR3 DNA reads TGTGCCAGCAGTGAAGCGCTAGGGGACTATGGCTACACCTTC. Protein: CASSEALGDYGYTF.

The chain links TRBV25-1 to TRBJ2-7, with D perhaps TRBD1 (6 bases). The CDR3 spans 11 residues. CDR1 and CDR2 (germline): MGHDK, SYGVNS. Trimming cost V 2 bases and J 7 bases, with 6 bases left between them. CDR3 in amino acids: CASSETGEQYF. The CDR3 DNA follows: TGTGCCAGCAGTGAAACAGGGGAGCAGTACTTC.

The chain joins TRBV7-3 to TRBJ2-1; 7 bases are shared with TRBD2. V trimming: 5 bases; J trimming: 1 base; junction bases outside the gene matches: 8. The CDR3 is 16 amino acids. The V gene's germline CDR1 is SGHTA and CDR2 FQGTGA. CDR3 sequence (DNA): TGTGCCAGCAGCCCCAATCCGGGACTATCCTACAATGAGCAGTTCTTC. Translation gives CASSPNPGLSYNEQFF.

This chain connects TRBV30 to TRBJ1-4; D may be TRBD1 (5 bases). The ends were cut back, 5 bases at V and 8 bases at J, with 15 bases in the middle. The CDR3 consists of 13 residues. Germline V gene data show CDR1 as GTSNPN and CDR2 as SVGIG (reference sequence). The CDR3 protein is CAWGTSRREKLFF. The CDR3 region has the DNA TGTGCCTGGGGGACTTCAAGGCGGGAAAAACTGTTTTTT.

This clone was seen just once. The chain couples TRBV29-1 to TRBJ2-1; a weak D match, TRBD1 (5 bases). Germline V gives CDR1 SQVTM, CDR2 ANQGSEA. The CDR3 spans 13 residues. Trimming pared 5 bases from V and 7 bases from J, leaving 15 bases between. Here the CDR3 reads CSVHRSFINEQFF. The CDR3 nucleotides are TGCAGCGTTCACAGGTCTTTTATAAATGAGCAGTTCTTC.

This clone was detected only a few times. The chain links TRBV7-3 to TRBJ2-3; perhaps TRBD2 as D (6 bases). Looked up from germline, CDR1 is SGHTA and CDR2 is FQGTGA. V gave up 3 bases and J gave up 2 bases, with 12 bases separating them. There are 15 residues in the CDR3. CDR3 nucleotides: TGTGCCAGCAGCTTGGTCGGGAGTTTCACAGATACGCAGTATTTT. Its protein product is CASSLVGSFTDTQYF.

The genes are TRBV2 and TRBJ1-2, with D perhaps matching TRBD1 (5 bases). The CDR3 covers 12 residues. CDR1 SNHLY and CDR2 FYNNEI come from the germline V gene. Trimming cost V 4 bases and J 4 bases, with 7 bases left between them. CDR3 DNA sequence: TGTGCCAGCAGTGGACAGTCCTATGGCTACACCTTC. Its translation is CASSGQSYGYTF.

The chain has TRBV30 and TRBJ1-2, with TRBD1 identical over 7 bases. The junction had 10 bases not matched to a gene; V was cut back by 2 bases and J by 10 bases. The CDR3 covers 13 residues. The germline CDR1 and CDR2 sequences are GTSNPN and SVGIG (reference sequence). CDR3 amino acids: CAWSSLDRAPYTF. As DNA, the CDR3 is TGTGCCTGGAGTTCACTAGACAGGGCCCCCTACACCTTC.

This clone has only one observation. The chain joins TRBV29-1 to TRBJ1-2; 9 bases align to TRBD1. The germline V gene encodes CDR1 SQVTM and CDR2 ANQGSEA. The V segment lost 3 bases and the J segment 7 bases; nucleotides outside the gene matches: 6. CDR3 length equals 13 residues. The CDR3 nucleotides read TGCAGCGTTGATGGACAGGGGCTTGGTGGCTACACCTTC. Its translation is CSVDGQGLGGYTF.

This chain connects TRBV4-1 to TRBJ2-5, with 9 bases aligning to TRBD2. The V segment lost 4 bases and the J segment 2 bases; nucleotides outside the gene matches: 5. Germline V gene data show CDR1 as MGHRA and CDR2 as YSYEKL. The CDR3 is made up of 15 amino acids. CDR3 in DNA: TGCGCCAGCAGCCCGTTGGCGGGGGGGCAAGAGACCCAGTACTTC. This encodes CASSPLAGGQETQYF.

CDR3 nucleotide sequence: TGTGCCAGCAGCCAGGCCGGACAGGGTAATCAGCCCCAGCATTTT. Translation gives CASSQAGQGNQPQHF. The J gene is TRBJ1-5, the V gene TRBV3-1 (or the pseudogene TRBV3-2), with 8 positions matching TRBD1. The CDR3 consists of 15 residues. Germline CDR1 is LGHDT and CDR2 is YNNKEL (reference sequence). J was trimmed by 4 bases and V by 3 bases; bases with no gene match: 5.

This clone was found once. The chain uses TRBV18 and TRBJ2-7, with unresolved D. Germline loops: CDR1 KGHSH, CDR2 LQKENI. V lost 3 bases and J lost 7, with 10 bases in between. This CDR3 is 12 amino acids long. CDR3 sequence reads: CASSPTAQEQYF. In DNA form, the CDR3 reads TGTGCCAGCTCACCCACAGCTCAGGAGCAGTACTTC.

The chain employs TRBV2 and TRBJ1-4; no firm D call. Trimming took off 6 bases at V and 5 bases at J, with 13 bases between the two ends. The germline V gene encodes CDR1 SNHLY and CDR2 FYNNEI. The CDR3 totals 14 residues. CDR3 in DNA: TGTGCCAGCAGAGACAACCCCATAAATGAAAAACTGTTTTTT. Translation gives CASRDNPINEKLFF.

The chain uses TRBV5-1 and TRBJ2-7; TRBD1 matches at 8 bases. Per the germline V gene, CDR1 is SGHRS and CDR2 is YFSETQ. The length of the CDR3 is 14 residues. Trimming cost V 4 bases and J 2 bases; bases outside gene matches: 5. The CDR3 here is CASSGDRYPYEQYF. In DNA form, the CDR3 reads TGCGCCAGCAGCGGGGACAGGTATCCCTACGAGCAGTACTTC.

This chain connects TRBV24-1 to TRBJ1-5; D ambiguous. Germline CDR1 and CDR2: KGHDR and SFDVKD. CDR3 size: 15 residues. Between the trimmed V and J ends, which lost 3 bases and 1 base, there was a span of 9 bases. CDR3 bases: TGTGCCACCAGTGATGGCACTACGAGCAATCAGCCCCAGCATTTT. This translates into CATSDGTTSNQPQHF.

The chain recombines TRBV7-9 with TRBJ2-5; 9 positions agree with TRBD2. The CDR3 covers 14 residues. Trimming took 3 bases from V and 4 from J; bases not matched to a gene: 3. Germline values: CDR1 SEHNR, CDR2 FQNEAQ (reference sequence). This chain's CDR3 is CASSLPSGVETQYF. The DNA for the CDR3 is TGTGCCAGCAGCTTGCCTAGCGGGGTAGAGACCCAGTACTTC.

This clone was observed once. The gene calls are TRBV9 and TRBJ2-1, with no clear D. The CDR3 runs 13 residues. Germline CDR1 SGDLS, CDR2 YYNGEE. V lost 0 bases, J lost 5 bases, and 6 bases lay in between. DNA for the CDR3: TGTGCCAGCAGCGTAGGTCTAAACAATGAGCAGTTCTTC. Protein: CASSVGLNNEQFF.